A single T cell receptor beta chain is shown here with its context. Its target is not known. This sample was taken from a study of cytomegalovirus exposure and HLA in healthy donors. The study, taken as a whole, reports: Subsequent analysis of the 100 to 150 validation repertoires found a tendency for first-cohort TCR clusters to co-occur. Rare TCR sequences dominated, though some public TCRs recurred in many donors.

Separate from the 666-subject first cohort was the approximately 130-subject validation cohort, to which the donors belonged. The CDR3 runs to 13 residues. V shed 7 bases and J shed 3 bases, with 13 bases lying between them. CDR1 MDHEN and CDR2 SYDVKM come from the germline V gene. This table comes from immunoSEQ multiplex PCR, and its TCRdb copy is limited to in-frame clones, with some not included. The sample lists over 45,000 clones, about nine tenths seen once, with under 7% in the top ten. The J gene is TRBJ2-7, the V gene TRBV28; no firm D call. The sequenced sample consisted of PBMCs. The origin of this receptor is a woman in her 30s in good health and CMV-seronegative. CDR3 bases: TGTGCCAGCAAGTTGAGGCAGAACTACGAGCAGTACTTC. Translation gives CASKLRQNYEQYF.